This TCR beta chain was sequenced for a study of control samples from healthy donors and cancer patients. Sequencing used immunoSEQ multiplex PCR; TCRdb keeps in-frame clones, though not all of them. The sample records roughly 120,000 clones, approximately 89% being singletons. CDR3 size: 17 residues. CDR1 and CDR2 from the germline V gene are MNHEY and SVGEGT. Unmatched junction bases numbered 8, after V lost 1 base and J lost 3 bases. Sequencing was performed on blood. This clonotype was sampled from a woman under 30 in good health. The V and J genes are TRBV6-2 or TRBV6-3 and TRBJ2-1, with 8 bases that match TRBD2. CDR3 region: CASSYYPRGANYNEQFF. CDR3 nucleotide sequence: TGTGCCAGCAGTTACTATCCGCGGGGGGCCAACTACAATGAGCAGTTCTTC.